This T cell receptor beta chain was captured in a study of Ad26.COV2.S vaccination and SARS-CoV-2 variants. Study as a whole: This donor came from the COV1001 trial of Ad26.COV2.S.

The CDR3 extends over 15 amino acids. V was pared by 1 base and J by 3 bases, with 10 bases between. Germline loops: CDR1 MDHEN, CDR2 SYDVKM. This sample's treatment: some 20 received Ad26.COV2.S at low or high dose, single or two shots; about 5 received placebo; per-sample allocation not given. Sampling was done on day 63 after the first vaccine or placebo injection. Sequencing used immunoSEQ multiplex PCR; TCRdb keeps in-frame clones, though not all of them. The data contain some 500,000 clones, 89% of them seen just once; the ten biggest clones take up 2.5%. Specimen: peripheral blood, collected in a trial of Ad26.COV2.S vaccine versus placebo. The rearrangement joins TRBV28 to TRBJ1-5, with D possibly TRBD1 on 5 matching bases. The receptor was isolated from a person between 18 and 65 years old who received the Ad26.COV2.S COVID-19 vaccine or a placebo. CDR3 sequence: CASSLLGTVNQPQHF. Written as DNA, the CDR3 is TGTGCCAGCAGTTTATTGGGGACGGTCAATCAGCCCCAGCATTTT.